Reported below is one T cell receptor beta chain. This clonotype was seen ten or more times. Its antigen has not been determined. No base quality information exists; no much larger clone differs at one position. Patients with ophthalmopathy had moderately to severely active disease, with a Clinical Activity Score of 3 or more, a NOSPECS grade of 4 or more, and a disease duration of less than 3 months. Anyone with other autoimmune diseases, uncontrolled infections, pregnancy or lactation was excluded from the study. Clinical symptoms, serum thyroxine, TRAb, thyroid ultrasound and orbital computed tomography were used for diagnosis. PBMCs were isolated from approximately 10 ml of fresh peripheral blood by Ficoll-Paque density gradient centrifugation. Total RNA was extracted with Trizol reagent and quality-checked on an Agilent 2100 Bioanalyzer. CDR1 and CDR2 were assigned from the germline V gene (reference sequence) as LNHDA and SQIVND. CDR3 length: 14 amino acids, cysteine to phenylalanine. Of all the DNA, just the CDR3 is kept, 42 bases in frame from base 1. The V and J ends are trimmed by 7 bases and 5 bases, leaving 15 bases between them.

For repertoire sequencing, the TCR beta CDR3 regions were amplified from RNA transcripts. The first round was an RT-PCR using HTBI primers with the Qiagen OneStep RT-PCR kit, and this first round was followed by a second-round multiplex PCR, then size selection and purification. Sequencing of the libraries was carried out on an Illumina HiSeq2000 in paired-end mode with 100 bp reads. The original pipeline was this. Reads were processed with SOAPnuke, discarding reads with adapters, uncalled bases, mean Phred below 15, or no exact constant-primer or identifier match. COPE v1.2.5 was used to merge the high-quality paired reads. Each unique nucleotide sequence was defined as a clonotype, and clonotypes were aligned to IMGT TRB V, D and J references with MiTCR v1.1. Only V-J combinations with frequency above 0.0001 were analysed, covering over 99% of repertoires. For each V-J combination, a TCR clonal expansion and chaos score was defined as the ratio of F50 clonal expansion to chaos observed in the TCRdist matrix. Features were reduced by Welch's t-statistics and random forest to over 10 V-J combinations, which fed a naive Bayes classifier. The Morisita-Horn index was used to measure how similar the thyroid and blood repertoires were. The public reads were quality trimmed at Q25 with fastp and then assembled into clones with MiXCR by TCRdb, keeping productive beta chains. CDR3 protein duplicates are merged, each entry listing the most common genes and DNA. TCRdb's processing, not the authors', yielded these V and J calls. Present in this sample are roughly 230,000 distinct CDR3 sequences, 20% to 25% of which were seen just once. The top ten clonotypes cover around 45% of the sample.

The data belong to a study of Graves' ophthalmopathy and Graves' hyperthyroidism (dated by TCRdb to 2017 to 2018). Broadly, across the study: Peripheral blood was collected at initial diagnosis, before any treatment. To tell Graves' ophthalmopathy apart from Graves' hyperthyroidism, and to predict which patients would progress to ophthalmopathy, the study relied on TCR beta repertoire signatures. In total, 135 blood samples were TCR-sequenced: approximately 40 ophthalmopathy, some 80 hyperthyroidism and some 17 hyperthyroidism-to-ophthalmopathy patients. To explore V-J signatures distinguishing ophthalmopathy from hyperthyroidism, a discovery set of more than 95 patients (roughly 42 ophthalmopathy, about 57 stable hyperthyroidism) was enrolled. For independent validation, a separate cohort was made up of 18 to 20 hyperthyroidism patients plus 17 patients who later progressed from hyperthyroidism to ophthalmopathy. T-cell repertoires of thyroid tissue and blood were compared in several hyperthyroidism patients. Following sample collection, hyperthyroidism patients were given methimazole at a starting dose of 30 mg daily, and ophthalmopathy patients were given high-dose intravenous methylprednisolone. For training and testing, the 100 or so patients in the discovery cohort were randomly divided in a 7:3 ratio.

The full study reports these points: Most expanded thyroid clonotypes with a frequency above 0.001 also appeared in blood, which suggests that blood repertoires may reflect the immune response in the thyroid. No statistical method was used to set the sample size in advance, and the investigators knew which group each participant was assigned to. In validation, the model predicted ophthalmopathy progression with more than 55% sensitivity and approximately 75% specificity; some 13 predicted patients were CT-confirmed with GO in a median of approximately six months. In cross-validation, the 13-signature model distinguished ophthalmopathy from stable hyperthyroidism with around 86% sensitivity and 81.08% specificity, while in the test set the corresponding values were about 80% and 75%.

This TCR derives from a woman between 50 and 59 years old with Graves' ophthalmopathy. Donor details come from another sample of the same person, matched by shared clones. The sample was peripheral blood. This chain is built from TRBV19 and TRBJ1-5; the D segment cannot be called with confidence. The sequenced DNA: TGTGCCAGTATGACTCCGCTGTGGGATCAGCCCCAGCATTTT. Translation gives CASMTPLWDQPQHF.